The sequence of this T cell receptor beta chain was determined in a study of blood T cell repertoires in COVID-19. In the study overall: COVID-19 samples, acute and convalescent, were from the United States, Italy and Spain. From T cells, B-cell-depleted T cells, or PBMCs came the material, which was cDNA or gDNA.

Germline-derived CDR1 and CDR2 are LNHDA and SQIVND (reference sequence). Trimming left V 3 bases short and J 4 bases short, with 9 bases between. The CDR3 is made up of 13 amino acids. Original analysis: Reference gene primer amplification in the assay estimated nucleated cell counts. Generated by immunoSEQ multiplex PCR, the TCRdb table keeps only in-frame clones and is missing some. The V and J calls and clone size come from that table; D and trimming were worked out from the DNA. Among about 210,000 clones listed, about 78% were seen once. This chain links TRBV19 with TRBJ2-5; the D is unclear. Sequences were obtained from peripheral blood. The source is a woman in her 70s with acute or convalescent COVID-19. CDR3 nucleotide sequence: TGTGCCAGTAGTATGTACAGTATAGAGACCCAGTACTTC. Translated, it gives CASSMYSIETQYF.